This TCR beta chain was captured by sequencing in a study of blood T cell repertoires in COVID-19. Study-level background: There were acute and convalescent COVID-19 samples, and they came from the United States, Italy and Spain. PBMCs, B-cell-depleted T cells, or T cells were the source of the cDNA or gDNA that made up the material.

Some clones are missing from TCRdb's copy, which holds only in-frame ones; the method was immunoSEQ multiplex PCR. The data show about 74,000 clones, roughly 88% seen once. The CDR3 contains 18 residues. Trimming cost V 10 bases and J 0 bases; bases outside gene matches: 17. Germline V lookup: CDR1 SEHNR, CDR2 FQNEAQ (reference sequence). The sequencing sample was made of peripheral blood. The TCR originated in a man aged 70 or older with active or convalescent COVID-19. V and J are TRBV7-9 and TRBJ1-3; 8 nucleotides match TRBD1. CDR3 region: CATKPQDRATNSGNTIYF. The CDR3 nucleotides read TGTGCCACCAAACCTCAGGACAGGGCAACCAACTCTGGAAACACCATATATTTT.